This T cell receptor beta chain comes out of a study of OX40 agonist ivuxolimab in advanced cancers. The method was immunoSEQ multiplex PCR; TCRdb's version includes in-frame clones alone and lacks a portion of them. The sample yields tens of thousands of clones, roughly 87% seen once. V was shortened by 8 bases and J by 4 bases, with 9 bases between the two germline ends. This CDR3 is 12 amino acids long. CDR1 is MNHNY and CDR2 is SVGAGI in the germline V gene (reference sequence). With autoimmune disease history or systemic immunosuppression, patients were excluded. The sample here was CD4+ or CD8+ T cells sorted from blood, taken in a trial of the OX40 agonist ivuxolimab. V gene TRBV6-6 combines with J gene TRBJ1-5; the D is unclear. This sequence originates from an adult with an advanced solid tumor such as melanoma, head and neck, liver or kidney cancer. In DNA, the CDR3 is TGTGCCAGCGGGGTCCATAATCAGCCCCAGCATTTT. Its translation is CASGVHNQPQHF.